A single TCR beta chain is shown here with its context. This CDR3 spans 16 amino acids. The V and J ends lost 3 bases and 2 bases, in that order; junction bases with no gene match: 7. The germline CDR1 and CDR2 sequences are SGHNT and YYREEE (reference sequence). TCRdb itself ran the RT-PCR reads through MiXCR, one entry per CDR3 protein. The sample has 650,000 to 800,000 distinct CDR3 sequences, approximately 14% seen once. The specimen sequenced was memory CD4+ T cells from blood. The source is a female donor in good health, serving as a healthy control. This rearrangement joins TRBV5-4 to TRBJ2-7; TRBD2 aligns across 11 bases. The CDR3 is CASSSGTSGYAYEQYF. As DNA, the CDR3 is TGTGCCAGCAGCTCAGGGACTAGCGGTTACGCCTACGAGCAGTACTTC. The variable domain in full, completed from reference TRBV5-4 and TRBJ2-7, reads ETGVTQSPTHLIKTRGQQVTLRCSSQSGHNTVSWYQQALGQGPQFIFQYYREEENGRGNFPPRFSGLQFPNYSSELNVNALELDDSALYLCASSSGTSGYAYEQYFGPGTRLTVT.